Listed here are 24 T cell receptor beta chains from one sample, sequenced in a study of CD8 T cells in Susac syndrome. RNA totalling about 0.45 to 1 ug underwent reverse transcription with random hexamers. TCRdb processed the immunoSEQ multiplex PCR reads anew with MiXCR; each CDR3 protein has one entry. Of 70,000 to 85,000 distinct CDR3 sequences in the sample, approximately 96% are singletons; the top ten hold about 0.41%. What was sequenced was CD8+ T cells from PBMCs. The receptor source for this set is a human donor with Susac syndrome.

The chain employs TRBV27 and TRBJ2-3; the match to TRBD1 covers 8 bases. With 3 bases clipped from V and 2 bases from J, the junction kept 7 bases outside the gene matches. From germline, CDR1 is MNHEY and CDR2 SMNVEV (reference sequence). The CDR3 has 16 residues. CDR3 sequence (DNA): TGTGCCAGCAGTTTCTTACAGGGGGAATACACAGATACGCAGTATTTT. As protein: CASSFLQGEYTDTQYF.

This chain uses TRBV5-1 with TRBJ2-7; TRBD2 might be the D (6 bases). The CDR3 covers 12 residues. With 3 bases removed from V and 6 bases from J, the gap between germline ends came to 10 bases. CDR1 is SGHRS and CDR2 is YFSETQ in the germline V gene. This chain's CDR3 is CASSSGGLEQYF. The DNA of the CDR3 is TGCGCCAGCAGCTCCGGGGGACTCGAGCAGTACTTC.

J is TRBJ2-7 and V is TRBV28; 9 bases are shared with TRBD1. Germline CDR1 reads MDHEN; CDR2 reads SYDVKM. Unmatched junction bases numbered 4, after V lost 3 bases and J lost 7 bases. CDR3 length: 13 residues. The DNA of the CDR3 is TGTGCCAGCAGTTTGGGGACAGGGAGAGAGCAGTACTTC. Amino acids: CASSLGTGREQYF. The full variable domain, rest sourced from reference TRBV28 and TRBJ2-7, is DVKVTQSSRYLVKRTGEKVFLECVQDMDHENMFWYRQDPGLGLRLIYFSYDVKMKEKGDIPEGYSVSREKKERFSLILESASTNQTSMYLCASSLGTGREQYFGPGTRLTVT.

This chain links TRBV27 with TRBJ2-3; D gene ambiguous. There are 11 residues in the CDR3. Germline CDR1 is MNHEY and CDR2 is SMNVEV (reference sequence). Trimming cost V 3 bases and J 7 bases, with 5 bases left between them. CDR3: CASSLANTQYF. In DNA, the CDR3 is TGTGCCAGCAGTTTGGCAAATACGCAGTATTTT.

The count of this clonotype is one. The chain carries TRBV27 and TRBJ2-1, with 7 bases aligning to TRBD1. The CDR3 extends over 15 amino acids. From germline, CDR1 is MNHEY and CDR2 SMNVEV (reference sequence). The ends lost 4 bases at V and 2 bases at J; junction bases unmatched: 5. The DNA of the CDR3 is TGTGCCAGCAGTTCGACAGGGTCACCCTACAATGAGCAGTTCTTC. It specifies CASSSTGSPYNEQFF.

The V and J genes are TRBV5-1 and TRBJ2-6; D gene ambiguous. The ends were cut back, 4 bases at V and 4 bases at J, with 9 bases in the middle. Germline CDR1 and CDR2: SGHRS and YFSETQ. CDR3 length: 14 amino acids. The CDR3 spells CASSARWGANVLTF. The DNA for the CDR3 is TGCGCCAGCAGCGCGAGGTGGGGGGCCAACGTCCTGACTTTC.

The rearrangement links TRBV7-9 to TRBJ1-2, with D hard to call. V lost 5 bases to trimming and J lost 3 bases, with 10 bases between them. Per the germline V gene, CDR1 is SEHNR and CDR2 is FQNEAQ (reference sequence). The CDR3 runs to 13 residues. This chain's CDR3 is CASSRLGYYGYTF. DNA of the CDR3: TGTGCCAGCAGCCGCCTGGGTTACTATGGCTACACCTTC.

The J gene is TRBJ1-1, the V gene TRBV7-9, with D unresolved. CDR1 is SEHNR and CDR2 is FQNEAQ in the germline V gene (reference sequence). Trimming shortened V by 5 bases and J by 0 bases, and 7 bases separated the two germline ends. The CDR3 is 13 residues long. DNA for the CDR3: TGTGCCAGCAGCCTGACTTTGAACACTGAAGCTTTCTTT. This sequence encodes CASSLTLNTEAFF.

V usage is TRBV15 and J usage is TRBJ2-1, with 8 bases that match TRBD2. This CDR3 spans 16 amino acids. The V and J ends lost 6 bases and 8 bases, in that order; junction bases with no gene match: 15. The V gene's germline CDR1 is LNHNV and CDR2 YYDKDF (reference sequence). CDR3 nucleotides: TGTGCCACCAGGTCCACACGGGGACTAGGGCTCCATGAGCAGTTCTTC. It yields the protein CATRSTRGLGLHEQFF.

The chain recombines TRBV15 with TRBJ2-3; perhaps D is TRBD1 or TRBD2 (5 bases each). Germline CDR1 LNHNV, CDR2 YYDKDF (reference sequence). CDR3 length equals 16 residues. Trimming cost V 0 bases and J 0 bases, with 10 bases left between them. The CDR3 region has the DNA TGTGCCACCAGCAGAGATCGGGGCTATAGCACAGATACGCAGTATTTT. This gives the protein CATSRDRGYSTDTQYF. Variable domain in full (rest from reference TRBV15 and TRBJ2-3): DAMVIQNPRYQVTQFGKPVTLSCSQTLNHNVMYWYQQKSSQAPKLLFHYYDKDFNNEADTPDNFQSRRPNTSFCFLDIRSPGLGDTAMYLCATSRDRGYSTDTQYFGPGTRLTVL.

The chain recombines TRBV6-2 or TRBV6-3 with TRBJ1-2; D is unresolved. In germline, CDR1 is MNHEY, CDR2 SVGEGT. Trimming removed 8 bases from V and 6 bases from J, with 10 bases in between. The CDR3 spans 11 residues. This chain's CDR3 is CASRSQDGYTF. As DNA, the CDR3 is TGTGCCAGCCGAAGTCAAGATGGCTACACCTTC.

The V and J genes are TRBV30 and TRBJ1-2; D is unclear. The V gene's germline CDR1 is GTSNPN and CDR2 SVGIG (reference sequence). V lost 2 bases and J lost 8, with 12 bases in between. The CDR3 sequence is 12 residues long. This CDR3 is CAWSHIEGGYTF. The CDR3 bases are TGTGCCTGGAGTCATATTGAGGGAGGCTACACCTTC.

The CDR3 loop is CASSYSTTSGYNEQFF. DNA for the CDR3: TGTGCCAGCAGTTACTCTACGACTAGCGGATACAATGAGCAGTTCTTC. This rearrangement joins TRBV6-2 or TRBV6-3 to TRBJ2-1; TRBD2 aligns across 9 bases. The CDR3 spans 16 residues. Germline values: CDR1 MNHEY, CDR2 SVGEGT. The junction had 4 bases not matched to a gene; V was cut back by 0 bases and J by 4 bases.

This rearrangement joins TRBV2 to TRBJ2-1; D possibly corresponds to TRBD1 (6 bases). Germline CDR1 is SNHLY and CDR2 is FYNNEI. This CDR3 has 13 amino acids. Trimming cost V 8 bases and J 6 bases, with 14 bases left between them. The CDR3 loop is CASGAGVINEQFF. The CDR3, as DNA: TGTGCCAGCGGGGCAGGGGTGATCAATGAGCAGTTCTTC.

This clonotype appeared once. The chain couples TRBV9 to TRBJ2-1, with 10 bases aligning to TRBD2. Trimming removed 4 bases from V and 0 bases from J; junction bases left unmatched: 10. Germline V gene data show CDR1 as SGDLS and CDR2 as YYNGEE. This CDR3 is built from 18 residues. The CDR3 DNA reads TGTGCCAGCAGCAACGCGGCTAGCGGGGGTAGCTCCTACAATGAGCAGTTCTTC. This translates into CASSNAASGGSSYNEQFF.

The chain is built from TRBV3-1 and TRBJ1-5; D ambiguous. V lost 1 base and J lost 3, with 13 bases in between. Germline CDR1 LGHDT, CDR2 YNNKEL (reference sequence). The CDR3 covers 16 residues. The CDR3 region is CASSQGLQTLNQPQHF. In DNA form, the CDR3 reads TGTGCCAGCAGCCAAGGCTTACAGACTCTCAATCAGCCCCAGCATTTT.

V usage is TRBV3-1 and J usage is TRBJ1-1; D unresolved. V shed 4 bases and J shed 5 bases, with 17 bases lying between them. Germline CDR1 LGHDT, CDR2 YNNKEL (reference sequence). The CDR3 extends over 15 amino acids. Here the CDR3 DNA reads TGTGCCAGCAGCCCCCAGGATCCCGGGAAAACTGAAGCTTTCTTT. Translation gives CASSPQDPGKTEAFF.

This clonotype came up once. The gene calls are TRBV20-1 and TRBJ2-3; 8 nucleotides agree with TRBD1. V trimming: 0 bases; J trimming: 0 bases; junction bases outside the gene matches: 2. Per germline, CDR1 DFQATT and CDR2 SNEGSKA (reference sequence). The CDR3 sequence is 15 residues long. The CDR3 protein is CSARETGASTDTQYF. Here the CDR3 DNA reads TGCAGTGCTAGAGAGACAGGGGCTAGCACAGATACGCAGTATTTT.

This chain joins TRBV13 and TRBJ2-4; 10 positions agree with TRBD1. This CDR3 has 13 residues. The V gene end was trimmed by 4 bases and the J gene end by 9 bases; junction bases not matched to a gene: 3. Germline V gene lookup returns CDR1 PRHDT and CDR2 FYEKMQ (reference sequence). The CDR3 loop is CASSSGQGGIQYF. The CDR3 DNA reads as TGTGCCAGCAGCTCCGGACAGGGGGGCATTCAGTACTTC.

The chain uses TRBV29-1 and TRBJ2-3; no definite D call. V dropped 5 bases and J dropped 4 bases, with 13 bases sitting between them. This CDR3 has 13 residues. Germline V gene sequence: CDR1 SQVTM, CDR2 ANQGSEA. CDR3 residues: CSVIWTVSDTQYF. The CDR3 DNA reads TGCAGCGTTATATGGACCGTATCAGATACGCAGTATTTT.

V and J are TRBV20-1 and TRBJ1-5; TRBD1 agrees at 9 bases. Germline trimming cut 7 bases from V and 4 bases from J; bases unmatched to any gene: 8. Germline values: CDR1 DFQATT, CDR2 SNEGSKA (reference sequence). CDR3 length: 14 residues. The DNA of the CDR3 is TGCAGTGTCCCCCCGGACAGGGGAAATCAGCCCCAGCATTTT. It is translated as CSVPPDRGNQPQHF.

This sequence joins TRBV7-3 and TRBJ2-5; no firm D call. Trimming took 5 bases from V and 5 from J, leaving 18 bases between them. CDR3 length: 15 amino acids. CDR1 and CDR2 from the germline V gene are SGHTA and FQGTGA. The CDR3 bases are TGTGCCAGCAGCCTCACCCCTAGACTTGGGGAGACCCAGTACTTC. Protein: CASSLTPRLGETQYF.

This chain links TRBV28 with TRBJ1-1; 9 bases match TRBD1. J was trimmed by 5 bases and V by 6 bases; bases with no gene match: 10. The germline V gene has CDR1 MDHEN and CDR2 SYDVKM. The CDR3 covers 15 residues. The CDR3 loop is CASRPQTGGGTEAFF. The CDR3 DNA follows: TGTGCCAGCAGACCCCAGACAGGGGGAGGTACTGAAGCTTTCTTT.

The CDR3 DNA reads as TGCAGCGTTGATCTTGCCGGACAGGGGCCAGGCGAGCAGTACTTC. Translation gives CSVDLAGQGPGEQYF. J is TRBJ2-7 and V is TRBV29-1, with 9 bases identical to TRBD1. The germline V gene encodes CDR1 SQVTM and CDR2 ANQGSEA. V was pared by 3 bases and J by 6 bases, with 12 bases of the junction left unmatched. The CDR3 has 15 amino acids.